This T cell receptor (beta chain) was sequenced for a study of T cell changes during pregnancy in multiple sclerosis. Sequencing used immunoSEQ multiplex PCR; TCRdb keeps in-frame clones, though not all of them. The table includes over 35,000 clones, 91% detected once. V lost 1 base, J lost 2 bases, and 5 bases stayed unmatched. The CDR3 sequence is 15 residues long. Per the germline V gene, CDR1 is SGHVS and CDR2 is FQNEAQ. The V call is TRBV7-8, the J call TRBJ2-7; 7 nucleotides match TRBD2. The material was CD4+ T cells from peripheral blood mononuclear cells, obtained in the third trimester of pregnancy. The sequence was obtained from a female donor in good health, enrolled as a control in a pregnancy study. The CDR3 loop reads CASSLVASGPYEQYF. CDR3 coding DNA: TGTGCCAGCAGCTTAGTTGCTAGCGGCCCCTACGAGCAGTACTTC.